These 27 T cell receptor beta chains were all obtained from the same sample, sequenced in a study of blood T cell repertoires in COVID-19. Libraries were prepared by immunoSEQ multiplex PCR; TCRdb keeps only in-frame clonotypes and omits some of them. The table lists 200,000 to 250,000 clones, roughly 82% of them singletons. Material: PBMCs or T cells enriched from blood (not recorded which). These receptors were obtained from a woman between 50 and 59 years old who had recovered from COVID-19.

The genes are TRBV6-5 and TRBJ2-6; no reliable D call. Trimming stripped 7 bases from V and 0 bases from J, with 7 bases between. The germline V gene has CDR1 MNHEY and CDR2 SVGAGI. CDR3 length: 14 amino acids. The CDR3 nucleotides are TGTGCCAGCAACGAGATCTCTGGGGCCAACGTCCTGACTTTC. Translation gives CASNEISGANVLTF.

DNA for the CDR3: TGTGCCAGCTCAGGGACAGCCCTCTACGAGCAGTACTTC. The encoded protein is CASSGTALYEQYF. The genes are TRBV18 and TRBJ2-7; the match to TRBD1 covers 7 bases. The CDR3 is 13 amino acids. The junction had 4 bases not matched to a gene; V was cut back by 5 bases and J by 3 bases. Germline V CDR1 and CDR2: KGHSH, LQKENI.

The gene calls are TRBV5-5 and TRBJ2-7; 8 bases agree with TRBD2. The germline CDR1 and CDR2 sequences are SGHKS and YYEKEE (reference sequence). V trimming: 3 bases; J trimming: 2 bases; junction bases outside the gene matches: 7. The CDR3 is made up of 15 amino acids. DNA of the CDR3: TGTGCCAGCAGCTCCCCAGATAGCGGGACCTACGAGCAGTACTTC. Its protein product is CASSSPDSGTYEQYF.

The genes are TRBV7-2 and TRBJ1-6; 8 bases line up with TRBD1. The CDR3 has 14 amino acids. Unmatched junction bases numbered 6, after V lost 4 bases and J lost 10 bases. CDR1 and CDR2 (germline): SGHTA, FQGNSA. The CDR3 nucleotides read TGTGCCAGCAGCTCGACAGGGGCGCGCTCACCCCTCCACTTT. It is translated as CASSSTGARSPLHF.

The chain couples TRBV27 to TRBJ2-6; the match to TRBD1 covers 7 bases. The germline CDR1 and CDR2 sequences are MNHEY and SMNVEV (reference sequence). This CDR3 comprises 14 residues. Unmatched junction bases numbered 4, after V lost 0 bases and J lost 11 bases. Here the CDR3 reads CASSLSRDSYVLTF. The CDR3 coding sequence is TGTGCCAGCAGTTTATCTCGGGACAGTTACGTCCTGACTTTC.

The chain recombines TRBV7-3 with TRBJ2-1, with 11 bases fitting TRBD1. Germline V gene sequence: CDR1 SGHTA, CDR2 FQGTGA. The CDR3 is 15 amino acids. Trimming removed 2 bases from V and 7 bases from J; junction bases left unmatched: 4. The CDR3, as DNA: TGTGCCAGCAGCTTAGGACAGGGGGCGCGGAATGAGCAGTTCTTC. This sequence encodes CASSLGQGARNEQFF.

The chain recombines TRBV11-2 with TRBJ1-2; D may be TRBD1 (5 bases). Per the germline V gene, CDR1 is SGHAT and CDR2 is FQNNGV. This CDR3 has 15 residues. The ends were cut back, 1 base at V and 0 bases at J, with 9 bases in the middle. In nucleotides, the CDR3 is TGTGCCAGCAGCTTAGCCCCGACAGCTAACTATGGCTACACCTTC. Protein sequence: CASSLAPTANYGYTF.

CDR3 sequence reads: CASRGTLSNQPQHF. CDR3 sequence (DNA): TGTGCCAGCAGAGGGACTCTTAGCAATCAGCCCCAGCATTTT. The chain links TRBV27 to TRBJ1-5, with D perhaps matching TRBD1 (5 bases). V shed 6 bases and J shed 0 bases, with 9 bases lying between them. The length of the CDR3 is 14 residues. Germline loops: CDR1 MNHEY, CDR2 SMNVEV (reference sequence).

The chain is built from TRBV7-9 and TRBJ1-2; 9 bases map to TRBD1. V was pared by 5 bases and J by 7 bases, with 5 bases of the junction left unmatched. The CDR3 has 13 amino acids. The germline V gene encodes CDR1 SEHNR and CDR2 FQNEAQ (reference sequence). CDR3 nucleotides: TGTGCCAGCAGCCCACAGGGGGCAAGTGGCTACACCTTC. Protein product: CASSPQGASGYTF.

The chain is built from TRBV25-1 and TRBJ1-3; D remains ambiguous. Germline V CDR1 and CDR2: MGHDK, SYGVNS. The CDR3 spans 15 residues. Trimming cost V 1 base and J 2 bases, with 9 bases left between them. Written as DNA, the CDR3 is TGTGCCAGCAGTGAATCCTTCCTCGCTGGAAACACCATATATTTT. This sequence encodes CASSESFLAGNTIYF.

This chain joins TRBV10-3 and TRBJ2-1; TRBD2 matches 9 bases. The CDR3 contains 15 residues. Germline assignment: CDR1 ENHRY and CDR2 SYGVKD. With 0 bases clipped from V and 9 bases from J, the junction kept 6 bases outside the gene matches. DNA of the CDR3: TGTGCCATCAGTGAGTCTGGGCGGGGGGGCCGTGAGCAGTTCTTC. It yields the protein CAISESGRGGREQFF.

The rearrangement uses TRBV4-1 and TRBJ2-5; the match to TRBD2 covers 9 bases. Germline V CDR1 and CDR2: MGHRA, YSYEKL. CDR3 size: 16 residues. The V and J ends lost 3 bases and 6 bases, in that order; junction bases with no gene match: 11. The chain's CDR3 is CASSQVAGGMGQTQYF. The DNA for the CDR3 is TGCGCCAGCAGCCAGGTCGCGGGGGGGATGGGGCAGACCCAGTACTTC.

The V gene is TRBV27, the J gene TRBJ2-1, with a weak D call TRBD2 (6 bases). V gave up 10 bases and J gave up 7 bases, with 32 bases separating them. Looked up from germline, CDR1 is MNHEY and CDR2 is SMNVEV (reference sequence). The CDR3 length is 18 residues. This chain's CDR3 is CATQRSHSRREGTNEQFF. The CDR3 nucleotides are TGTGCCACCCAAAGGTCTCATTCTCGGCGGGAAGGAACAAATGAGCAGTTCTTC.

This chain uses TRBV5-5 with TRBJ1-6, with D hard to call. The CDR3 contains 15 residues. CDR1 is SGHKS and CDR2 is YYEKEE in the germline V gene (reference sequence). The V and J ends lost 6 bases and 0 bases respectively, with 10 bases between them. For the CDR3, the DNA is TGTGCCAGCAACCTTGAGAGCTCCTATAATTCACCCCTCCACTTT. This codes for CASNLESSYNSPLHF.

As DNA, the CDR3 is TGTGCCAGCTCACGACGACAGTTAGGCGGGAGGCTCTACAATGAGCAGTTCTTC. Its translation: CASSRRQLGGRLYNEQFF. The chain carries TRBV18 and TRBJ2-1, with 8 bases fitting TRBD2. Germline loops: CDR1 KGHSH, CDR2 LQKENI. The V gene end was trimmed by 4 bases and the J gene end by 3 bases; junction bases not matched to a gene: 14. The CDR3 runs to 18 residues.

J is TRBJ1-5 and V is TRBV3-1 (or the pseudogene TRBV3-2), with a tentative D call TRBD1 (5 bases). This CDR3 spans 15 amino acids. V was clipped by 0 bases and J by 9 bases, with 15 bases between them. Germline values: CDR1 LGHDT, CDR2 YNNKEL (reference sequence). CDR3 sequence (DNA): TGTGCCAGCAGCCAAGATGCGGGTGGCGGGGGGCCCCAGCATTTT. Translating it yields CASSQDAGGGGPQHF.

V gene TRBV19 combines with J gene TRBJ1-4; a possible D gene is TRBD1 (6 bases). The CDR3 spans 18 residues. The germline gives CDR1 LNHDA, CDR2 SQIVND (reference sequence). Trimming cost V 0 bases and J 5 bases, with 19 bases left between them. CDR3 protein: CASSIDRHSGTRNEKLFF. CDR3 nucleotide sequence: TGTGCCAGTAGTATAGATCGTCATTCCGGGACACGGAATGAAAAACTGTTTTTT. The whole variable domain, filled in from reference TRBV19 and TRBJ1-4, reads DGGITQSPKYLFRKEGQNVTLSCEQNLNHDAMYWYRQDPGQGLRLIYYSQIVNDFQKGDIAEGYSVSREKKESFPLTVTSAQKNPTAFYLCASSIDRHSGTRNEKLFFGSGTQLSVL.

The chain is built from TRBV3-1 (or the pseudogene TRBV3-2) and TRBJ2-7, with a possible D match to TRBD1 (5 bases). Germline CDR1 and CDR2: LGHDT and YNNKEL (reference sequence). This CDR3 has 12 amino acids. V lost 4 bases and J 5 bases, leaving 9 bases between the germline ends. CDR3 DNA sequence: TGTGCCAGCAGCCCGAGACAGAACGAGCAGTACTTC. As protein: CASSPRQNEQYF.

The chain has TRBV4-2 and TRBJ1-1; the D is unclear. Germline V gene lookup returns CDR1 LGHNA and CDR2 YNFKEQ. The CDR3 length is 13 residues. V lost 0 bases and J 11 bases, leaving 13 bases between the germline ends. CDR3 sequence: CASSQDNELVAFF. CDR3 in DNA: TGTGCCAGCAGCCAAGACAATGAACTCGTGGCTTTCTTT.

This clone was seen ten or more times. Here the CDR3 reads CASRQVNEAFF. Written as DNA, the CDR3 is TGTGCCAGTCGACAGGTAAATGAAGCTTTCTTT. The rearrangement joins TRBV25-1 to TRBJ1-1; D perhaps matches TRBD1 (6 bases). Germline values: CDR1 MGHDK, CDR2 SYGVNS. V was clipped by 9 bases and J by 7 bases, with 12 bases between them. The CDR3 has 11 residues. Based on the CDR3 plus reference TRBV25-1 and TRBJ1-1, the full variable domain is EADIYQTPRYLVIGTGKKITLECSQTMGHDKMYWYQQDPGMELHLIHYSYGVNSTEKGDLSSESTVSRIRTEHFPLTLESARPSHTSQYLCASRQVNEAFFGQGTRLTVV.

CDR3 nucleotides: TGTGCCAGCAGTTTGGGACAGGGAAAGTTCTTC. Its translation is CASSLGQGKFF. The V call is TRBV28, the J call TRBJ2-1; 9 bases agree with TRBD1. Germline trimming cut 3 bases from V and 14 bases from J; bases unmatched to any gene: 2. Germline CDR1 reads MDHEN; CDR2 reads SYDVKM. This CDR3 is built from 11 residues. Full variable domain (rest looked up from reference TRBV28 and TRBJ2-1): DVKVTQSSRYLVKRTGEKVFLECVQDMDHENMFWYRQDPGLGLRLIYFSYDVKMKEKGDIPEGYSVSREKKERFSLILESASTNQTSMYLCASSLGQGKFFGPGTRLTVL.

This rearrangement joins TRBV4-1 to TRBJ2-1; D possibly corresponds to TRBD2 (5 bases). This CDR3 comprises 20 residues. Germline-derived CDR1 and CDR2 are MGHRA and YSYEKL. The V and J ends lost 0 bases and 0 bases respectively, with 21 bases between them. The CDR3 loop reads CASSQDPSLSAGSSYNEQFF. CDR3 sequence (DNA): TGCGCCAGCAGCCAAGACCCTTCCCTTAGCGCGGGCAGCTCCTACAATGAGCAGTTCTTC.

The chain uses TRBV7-2 and TRBJ2-1; maybe TRBD2 (6 bases). The germline V and J ends were trimmed by 5 bases and 0 bases, with 11 bases remaining between them. The germline gives CDR1 SGHTA, CDR2 FQGNSA. The CDR3 contains 15 residues. For the CDR3, the DNA is TGTGCCAGCAGCCCCCAGACTAGCTCCTACAATGAGCAGTTCTTC. It specifies CASSPQTSSYNEQFF. Full variable domain (rest looked up from reference TRBV7-2 and TRBJ2-1): GAGVSQSPSNKVTEKGKDVELRCDPISGHTALYWYRQSLGQGLEFLIYFQGNSAPDKSGLPSDRFSAERTGGSVSTLTIQRTQQEDSAVYLCASSPQTSSYNEQFFGPGTRLTVL.

This clone was seen a handful of times. The chain combines TRBV7-9 with TRBJ1-3; possibly TRBD1 for D (5 bases). Germline V lookup: CDR1 SEHNR, CDR2 FQNEAQ (reference sequence). The CDR3 spans 16 residues. V was clipped by 5 bases and J by 3 bases, with 17 bases between them. This CDR3 reads CASSRGARGDGNTIYF. In DNA, the CDR3 is TGTGCCAGCAGCCGCGGGGCAAGGGGTGATGGAAACACCATATATTTT. Using reference TRBV7-9 and TRBJ1-3 for the parts outside the CDR3, the full variable domain is DTGVSQNPRHKITKRGQNVTFRCDPISEHNRLYWYRQTLGQGPEFLTYFQNEAQLEKSRLLSDRFSAERPKGSFSTLEIQRTEQGDSAMYLCASSRGARGDGNTIYFGEGSWLTVV.

This clone appeared a single time. V is TRBV5-1 and J is TRBJ1-6, with D perhaps matching TRBD1 (5 bases). Between the trimmed V and J ends, which lost 0 bases and 8 bases, there was a span of 18 bases. This CDR3 spans 17 amino acids. Per the germline V gene, CDR1 is SGHRS and CDR2 is YFSETQ. CDR3 DNA: TGCGCCAGCAGCTTGGGACCGCAGGGTCGAAAGGATTCACCCCTCCACTTT. Translated: CASSLGPQGRKDSPLHF.

This clone was detected a few times. This chain joins TRBV18 and TRBJ1-1; D perhaps matches TRBD1 (6 bases). Germline V gene lookup returns CDR1 KGHSH and CDR2 LQKENI. The V end lost 0 bases, the J end lost 7 bases, and 18 bases lay between the germline ends. The CDR3 has 16 residues. The CDR3 nucleotides read TGTGCCAGCTCACCACCTTATCTGGGGGCGAACCTTGAAGCTTTCTTT. Its translation is CASSPPYLGANLEAFF.

J is TRBJ2-3 and V is TRBV20-1; D ambiguous. This CDR3 has 11 residues. Looked up from germline, CDR1 is DFQATT and CDR2 is SNEGSKA (reference sequence). The V and J ends lost 2 bases and 4 bases respectively, with 4 bases between them. Here the CDR3 reads CSARRADTQYF. Here the CDR3 DNA reads TGCAGTGCTAGACGCGCAGATACGCAGTATTTT.